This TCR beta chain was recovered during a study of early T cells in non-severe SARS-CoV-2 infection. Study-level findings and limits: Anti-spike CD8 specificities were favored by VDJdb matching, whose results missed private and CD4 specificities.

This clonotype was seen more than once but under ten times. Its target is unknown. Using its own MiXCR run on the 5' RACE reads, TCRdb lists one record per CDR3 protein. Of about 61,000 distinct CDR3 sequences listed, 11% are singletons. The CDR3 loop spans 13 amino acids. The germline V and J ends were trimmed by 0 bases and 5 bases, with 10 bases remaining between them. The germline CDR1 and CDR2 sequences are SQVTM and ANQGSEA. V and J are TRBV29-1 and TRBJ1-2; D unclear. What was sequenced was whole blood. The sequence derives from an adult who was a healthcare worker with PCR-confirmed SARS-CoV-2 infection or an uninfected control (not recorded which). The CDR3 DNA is TGCAGCGTTGAAGACGGGAGGGTTTATGGCTACACCTTC. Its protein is CSVEDGRVYGYTF. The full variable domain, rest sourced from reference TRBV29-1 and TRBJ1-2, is SAVISQKPSRDICQRGTSLTIQCQVDSQVTMMFWYRQQPGQSLTLIATANQGSEATYESGFVIDKFPISRPNLTFSTLTVSNMSPEDSSIYLCSVEDGRVYGYTFGSGTRLTVV.